A single sample is the source of the 8 T cell receptor beta chains below, sequenced in a study of cytomegalovirus exposure and HLA in healthy donors. Assay used: immunoSEQ multiplex PCR; TCRdb lists only in-frame clones, some missing. The sample carries 130,000 or so clones, 75% to 90% recorded once. Material for sequencing was PBMCs. The receptors stem from a young woman in good health and CMV-seropositive.

The V call is TRBV7-8, the J call TRBJ2-4; D perhaps matches TRBD1 (5 bases). The CDR3 totals 14 residues. V was trimmed by 3 bases and J by 11 bases, leaving 17 bases between them. Germline lookup yields CDR1 SGHVS and CDR2 FQNEAQ. CDR3 residues: CASSFGNQGGVQYF. The CDR3 DNA reads as TGTGCCAGCAGCTTCGGAAATCAGGGTGGAGTTCAGTACTTC.

This clone appeared once. The chain uses TRBV19 and TRBJ2-5, with 10 bases lining up with TRBD1. V gave up 5 bases and J gave up 9 bases; unmatched junction bases: 9. Germline values: CDR1 LNHDA, CDR2 SQIVND (reference sequence). This CDR3 is 14 amino acids long. The CDR3 DNA reads as TGTGCCAGTAGTTCGACAGGGGGCAATGCGGCCCAGTACTTC. Amino acid sequence: CASSSTGGNAAQYF.

The chain links TRBV7-2 to TRBJ2-5; D remains unclear. The CDR3 contains 13 residues. Germline lookup yields CDR1 SGHTA and CDR2 FQGNSA. The germline V and J ends were trimmed by 0 bases and 7 bases, with 9 bases remaining between them. This chain's CDR3 is CASSLAGIGTQYF. DNA of the CDR3: TGTGCCAGCAGCTTAGCTGGCATTGGGACCCAGTACTTC.

This sequence joins TRBV2 and TRBJ1-1; 8 nucleotides line up with TRBD1. This CDR3 spans 15 amino acids. The germline V gene has CDR1 SNHLY and CDR2 FYNNEI. J was trimmed by 3 bases and V by 6 bases; bases with no gene match: 9. CDR3 region: CASRTRGQGDTEAFF. DNA for the CDR3: TGTGCCAGCAGAACCAGGGGGCAGGGGGACACTGAAGCTTTCTTT.

CDR3 sequence: CASSEGLASDTQYF. The CDR3 DNA is TGTGCCAGCAGTGAGGGGCTAGCGAGTGATACGCAGTATTTT. The chain has TRBV6-4 and TRBJ2-3; tentatively, D is TRBD2 (6 bases). The CDR3 is made up of 14 amino acids. The ends were cut back, 3 bases at V and 6 bases at J, with 13 bases in the middle. Germline V CDR1 and CDR2: MRHNA, SNTAGT.

J is TRBJ2-3 and V is TRBV10-1, with 11 bases that match TRBD1. The V and J ends lost 2 bases and 3 bases, in that order; junction bases with no gene match: 1. CDR3 length equals 15 residues. CDR1 is WNHNN, CDR2 SYGVQD, per germline (reference sequence). Here the CDR3 reads CASSEGTGGTDTQYF. CDR3 sequence (DNA): TGCGCCAGCAGTGAGGGGACAGGGGGAACAGATACGCAGTATTTT.

The chain joins TRBV5-6 to TRBJ2-1; TRBD2 matches at 7 bases. The germline CDR1 and CDR2 sequences are SGHDT and YYEEEE. This CDR3 spans 13 amino acids. V was pared by 4 bases and J by 4 bases, with 2 bases of the junction left unmatched. In nucleotides, the CDR3 is TGTGCCAGCAGCCGCGGGGGTTACAATGAGCAGTTCTTC. Translating gives CASSRGGYNEQFF.

This clone was seen once. The V call is TRBV5-6, the J call TRBJ1-6; TRBD1 matches at 7 bases. V shed 4 bases and J 7 bases; nucleotides not matched to a gene: 17. The CDR3 extends over 18 amino acids. Looked up from germline, CDR1 is SGHDT and CDR2 is YYEEEE. In nucleotides, the CDR3 is TGTGCCAGCAGCCCTTGGGGAAGGGGGCTGAGTAGGAATTCACCCCTCCACTTT. This codes for CASSPWGRGLSRNSPLHF.